The clone carrying this TCR beta chain was seen a few times. Beta-chain TCR CDR3 regions were amplified from RNA transcripts. First-round RT-PCR used HTBI primers; second-round multiplex PCR followed. TCRdb redid the calling of the multiplex PCR reads with MiXCR, one entry per CDR3 protein. The data show roughly 420,000 distinct CDR3 sequences, roughly 21% seen once. These data belong to a study of Graves' ophthalmopathy and Graves' hyperthyroidism. Study-wide context: The authors collected peripheral blood at initial diagnosis, before any treatment.

The CDR3 length is 14 residues. V gave up 2 bases and J gave up 0 bases, with 8 bases separating them. Germline assignment: CDR1 SGHRS and CDR2 YFSETQ. The chain is built from TRBV5-1 and TRBJ1-1; D is ambiguous. Source material: peripheral blood. The receptor was derived from a woman under 30 with stable Graves' hyperthyroidism. The CDR3, as DNA: TGCGCCAGCAGCTTCCTTCAAATGAACACTGAAGCTTTCTTT. It translates to CASSFLQMNTEAFF.